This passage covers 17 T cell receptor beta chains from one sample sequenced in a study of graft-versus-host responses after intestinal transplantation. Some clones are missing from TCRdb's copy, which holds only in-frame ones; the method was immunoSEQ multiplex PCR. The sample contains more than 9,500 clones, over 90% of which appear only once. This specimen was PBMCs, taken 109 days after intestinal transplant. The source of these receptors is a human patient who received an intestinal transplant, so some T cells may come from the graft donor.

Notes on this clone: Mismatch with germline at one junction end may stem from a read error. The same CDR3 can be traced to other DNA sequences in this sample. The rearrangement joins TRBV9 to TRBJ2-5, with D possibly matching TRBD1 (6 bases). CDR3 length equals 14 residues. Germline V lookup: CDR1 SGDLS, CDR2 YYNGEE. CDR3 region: CASSVEGVSETQYF. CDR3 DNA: TGCGCCAGCAGCGTAGAGGGGGTGTCGGAGACCCAGTACTTC.

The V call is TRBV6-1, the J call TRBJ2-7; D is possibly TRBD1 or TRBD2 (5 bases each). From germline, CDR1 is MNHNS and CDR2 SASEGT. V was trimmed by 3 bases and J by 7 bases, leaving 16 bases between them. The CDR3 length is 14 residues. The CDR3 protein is CASSEPRGRGEQYF. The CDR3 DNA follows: TGTGCCAGCAGTGAGCCAAGGGGCCGGGGTGAGCAGTACTTC.

CDR3 residues: CASSSFREGYTF. CDR3 DNA sequence: TGTGCCAGCAGTTCCTTCAGGGAAGGCTACACCTTC. The chain uses TRBV6-6 and TRBJ1-2; D is perhaps TRBD1 (5 bases). Per germline, CDR1 MNHNY and CDR2 SVGAGI (reference sequence). Trimming shortened V by 4 bases and J by 8 bases, and 11 bases separated the two germline ends. The CDR3 loop spans 12 amino acids.

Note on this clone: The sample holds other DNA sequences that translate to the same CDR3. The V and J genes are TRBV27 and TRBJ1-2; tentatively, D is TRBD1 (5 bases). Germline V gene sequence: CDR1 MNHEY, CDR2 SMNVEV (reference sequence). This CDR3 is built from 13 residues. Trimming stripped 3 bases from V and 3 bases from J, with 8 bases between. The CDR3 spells CASSLAGDYGYTF. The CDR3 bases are TGTGCCAGCAGTTTGGCGGGGGACTATGGCTACACCTTC.

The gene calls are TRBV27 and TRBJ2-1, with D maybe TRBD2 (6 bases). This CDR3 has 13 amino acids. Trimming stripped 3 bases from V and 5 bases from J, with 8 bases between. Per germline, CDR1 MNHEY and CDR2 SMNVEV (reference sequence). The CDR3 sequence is CASSFRGNNEQFF. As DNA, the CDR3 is TGTGCCAGCAGTTTCCGCGGGAACAATGAGCAGTTCTTC.

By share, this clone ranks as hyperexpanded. The CDR3 sequence: CASRLTGNTEAFF. The CDR3 nucleotides are TGTGCCAGTAGACTGACAGGGAACACTGAAGCTTTCTTT. The V gene is TRBV19, the J gene TRBJ1-1, with D possibly TRBD1 on 6 matching bases. Germline V gene data show CDR1 as LNHDA and CDR2 as SQIVND (reference sequence). Trimming removed 6 bases at V and 1 base at J, with 9 bases between. The CDR3 runs to 13 residues.

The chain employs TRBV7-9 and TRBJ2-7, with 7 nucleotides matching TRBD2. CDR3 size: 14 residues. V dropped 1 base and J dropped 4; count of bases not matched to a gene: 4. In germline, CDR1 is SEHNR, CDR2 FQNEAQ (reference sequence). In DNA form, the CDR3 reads TGTGCCAGCAGCTTAGGCGGGAGTAGGTACGAGCAGTACTTC. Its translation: CASSLGGSRYEQYF.

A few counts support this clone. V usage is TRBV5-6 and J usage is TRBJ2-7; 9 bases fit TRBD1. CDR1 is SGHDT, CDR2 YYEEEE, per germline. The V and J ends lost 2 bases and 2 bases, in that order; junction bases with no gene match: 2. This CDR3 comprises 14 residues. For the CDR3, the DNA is TGTGCCAGCAGCTTAGGGGACAGGGCCTACGAGCAGTACTTC. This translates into CASSLGDRAYEQYF.

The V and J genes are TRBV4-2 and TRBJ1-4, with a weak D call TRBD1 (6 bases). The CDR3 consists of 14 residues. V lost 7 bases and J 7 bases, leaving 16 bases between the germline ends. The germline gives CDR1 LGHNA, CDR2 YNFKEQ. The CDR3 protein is CASTTTGVSEKLFF. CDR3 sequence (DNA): TGTGCCAGCACCACGACAGGAGTATCTGAAAAACTGTTTTTT.

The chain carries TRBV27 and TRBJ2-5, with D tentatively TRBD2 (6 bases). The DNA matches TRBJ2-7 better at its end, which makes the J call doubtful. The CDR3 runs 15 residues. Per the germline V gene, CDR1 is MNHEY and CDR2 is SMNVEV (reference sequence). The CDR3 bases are TGTGCCAGCAGTTCCCGCCCGGAGGGTGTCTACGAGCAGTACTTC. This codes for CASSSRPEGVYEQYF.

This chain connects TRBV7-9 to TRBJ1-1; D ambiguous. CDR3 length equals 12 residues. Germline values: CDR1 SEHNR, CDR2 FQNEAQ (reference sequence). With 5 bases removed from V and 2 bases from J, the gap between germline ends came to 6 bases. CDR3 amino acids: CASSQHNTEAFF. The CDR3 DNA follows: TGTGCCAGCAGCCAACATAACACTGAAGCTTTCTTT.

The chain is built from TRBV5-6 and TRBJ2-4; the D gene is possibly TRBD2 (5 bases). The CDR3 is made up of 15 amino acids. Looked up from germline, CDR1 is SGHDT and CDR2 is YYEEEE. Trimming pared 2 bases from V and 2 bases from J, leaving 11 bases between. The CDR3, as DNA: TGTGCCAGCAGCTTTGTCGGGGTGACCAAAAACATTCAGTACTTC. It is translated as CASSFVGVTKNIQYF.

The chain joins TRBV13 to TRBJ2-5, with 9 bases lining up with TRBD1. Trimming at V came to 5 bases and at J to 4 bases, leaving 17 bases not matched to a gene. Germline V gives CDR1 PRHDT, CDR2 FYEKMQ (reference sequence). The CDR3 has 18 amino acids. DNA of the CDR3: TGTGCCAGCAGCAACTGGGACAGGGCCGGTGGAGGGCGAGAGACCCAGTACTTC. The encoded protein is CASSNWDRAGGGRETQYF.

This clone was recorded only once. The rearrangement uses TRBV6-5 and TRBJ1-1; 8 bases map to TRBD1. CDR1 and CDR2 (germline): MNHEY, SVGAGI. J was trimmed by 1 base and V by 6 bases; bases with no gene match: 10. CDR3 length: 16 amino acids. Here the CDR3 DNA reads TGTGCCAGCAGCTACGGACAGGGTACTAAGAACACTGAAGCTTTCTTT. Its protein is CASSYGQGTKNTEAFF.

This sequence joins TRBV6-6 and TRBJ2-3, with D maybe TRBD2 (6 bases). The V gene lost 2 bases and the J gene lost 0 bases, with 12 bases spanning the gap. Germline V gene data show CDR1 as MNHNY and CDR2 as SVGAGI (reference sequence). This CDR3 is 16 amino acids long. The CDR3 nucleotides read TGTGCCAGCAGTTACAGTAGCGGACTTAGCACAGATACGCAGTATTTT. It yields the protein CASSYSSGLSTDTQYF.

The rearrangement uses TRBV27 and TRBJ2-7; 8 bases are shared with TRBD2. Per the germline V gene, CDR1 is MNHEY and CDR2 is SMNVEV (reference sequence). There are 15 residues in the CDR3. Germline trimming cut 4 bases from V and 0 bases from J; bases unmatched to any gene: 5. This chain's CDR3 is CASSYGRGDSYEQYF. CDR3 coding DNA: TGTGCCAGCAGTTACGGGAGGGGGGACTCCTACGAGCAGTACTTC.

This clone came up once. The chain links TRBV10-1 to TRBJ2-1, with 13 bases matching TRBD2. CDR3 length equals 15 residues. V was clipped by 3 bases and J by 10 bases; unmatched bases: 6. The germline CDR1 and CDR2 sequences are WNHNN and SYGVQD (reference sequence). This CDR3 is CASSELAGGPGEQFF. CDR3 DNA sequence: TGCGCCAGCAGTGAACTAGCGGGAGGGCCGGGCGAGCAGTTCTTC.